Presented here are 30 T cell receptor beta chains from one specimen sequenced in a study of CD8+ T cells in alopecia areata. RNA extraction was followed by reverse transcription into cDNA, which acted as the sequencing template. The repertoire was sequenced with immunoSEQ multiplex PCR; TCRdb's copy has only in-frame clones and lacks some. The sample holds about 300,000 clones, 58% seen once. The sample's treatment: oral pan-JAK inhibitor, 5-10 mg twice daily. The starting material was CD4+ T cells sorted from blood, obtained at week 24, from a patient treated with tofacitinib. The receptor set was obtained from a human donor with alopecia areata.

The V and J genes are TRBV4-2 and TRBJ2-3, with D tentatively TRBD2 (6 bases). Germline CDR1 LGHNA, CDR2 YNFKEQ. This CDR3 region has 17 residues. V lost 3 bases, J lost 2 bases, and 18 bases lay in between. CDR3 in amino acids: CASSHGGAGGHTDTQYF. CDR3 nucleotides: TGTGCCAGCAGCCACGGAGGGGCCGGCGGCCACACAGATACGCAGTATTTT.

This clone turned up a few times. V and J are TRBV29-1 and TRBJ1-2, with a tentative D call TRBD1 (6 bases). CDR3 length equals 14 residues. Trimming took 2 bases from V and 0 from J, leaving 10 bases between them. Germline V gives CDR1 SQVTM, CDR2 ANQGSEA. CDR3 coding DNA: TGCAGCGTTGAACGGACAGATACTAACTATGGCTACACCTTC. It specifies CSVERTDTNYGYTF.

The chain uses TRBV30 and TRBJ1-4; 7 bases map to TRBD1. The germline V gene encodes CDR1 GTSNPN and CDR2 SVGIG (reference sequence). Trimming cost V 3 bases and J 2 bases; bases outside gene matches: 9. This CDR3 is 16 amino acids long. CDR3 in DNA: TGTGCCTGGAGCCTAGGCAGGGGGAGGACTAATGAAAAACTGTTTTTT. Translated: CAWSLGRGRTNEKLFF.

This chain connects TRBV13 to TRBJ2-5; D may be TRBD1 (6 bases). This CDR3 region has 14 residues. Trimming stripped 2 bases from V and 5 bases from J, with 12 bases between. Germline CDR1 and CDR2: PRHDT and FYEKMQ (reference sequence). The CDR3 reads CASSLQGSWETQYF. The CDR3 nucleotides read TGTGCCAGCAGCTTACAGGGGTCGTGGGAGACCCAGTACTTC.

The genes are TRBV2 and TRBJ1-2; 7 bases are a match to TRBD1. The CDR3 is 13 amino acids. From germline, CDR1 is SNHLY and CDR2 FYNNEI. Unmatched junction bases numbered 7, after V lost 6 bases and J lost 6 bases. CDR3 residues: CASRAGTENGYTF. Here the CDR3 DNA reads TGTGCCAGCAGGGCCGGGACAGAAAATGGCTACACCTTC.

This clone was observed a handful of times. This rearrangement joins TRBV7-9 to TRBJ1-6; 7 bases line up with TRBD1. The J segment lost 10 bases and the V segment lost 5 bases, leaving 14 bases of the junction unmatched. The CDR3 has 16 residues. Germline V CDR1 and CDR2: SEHNR, FQNEAQ (reference sequence). Here the CDR3 DNA reads TGTGCCAGCAGCCATGTGAGACAGGGCCGGAAATCACCCCTCCACTTT. This encodes CASSHVRQGRKSPLHF.

On this clone itself: Germline is not matched at one junction end, which may reflect a read error. This chain connects TRBV7-7 to TRBJ2-7, with TRBD1 matching over 9 bases. Germline assignment: CDR1 SSHAT and CDR2 FNYEAQ (reference sequence). This CDR3 comprises 15 residues. CDR3 in amino acids: CASSVGTGRSYEQYF. As DNA, the CDR3 is TGTGCTAGCAGCGTTGGGACAGGGAGATCCTACGAGCAGTACTTC.

The table lists this clone with many counts. The chain joins TRBV7-2 to TRBJ1-1; tentative D call: TRBD1 (6 bases). Trimming removed 2 bases from V and 3 bases from J, with 7 bases in between. CDR1 and CDR2 from the germline V gene are SGHTA and FQGNSA. The CDR3 covers 13 residues. CDR3 DNA: TGTGCCAGCAGCTTACACAGGGACACTGAAGCTTTCTTT. Residues: CASSLHRDTEAFF.

The chain's CDR3 is CAWSRQGDNSPLHF. CDR3 coding DNA: TGTGCCTGGAGCCGACAGGGGGATAATTCACCCCTCCACTTT. This chain connects TRBV30 to TRBJ1-6, with TRBD1 matching 9 bases. V lost 3 bases and J lost 5; bases outside the gene matches: 2. The CDR3 is made up of 14 amino acids. Germline CDR1 reads GTSNPN; CDR2 reads SVGIG (reference sequence).

J is TRBJ2-7 and V is TRBV28, with 8 bases that match TRBD2. V was clipped by 6 bases and J by 0 bases; unmatched bases: 4. The CDR3 consists of 14 residues. CDR1 MDHEN and CDR2 SYDVKM come from the germline V gene. CDR3 in amino acids: CASRLAGISYEQYF. Here the CDR3 DNA reads TGTGCCAGCAGGTTAGCGGGAATCTCCTACGAGCAGTACTTC.

This clone appeared a few times. This chain uses TRBV30 with TRBJ1-1; no clear D. V shed 4 bases and J shed 1 base, with 16 bases lying between them. This CDR3 contains 15 residues. Germline V gene sequence: CDR1 GTSNPN, CDR2 SVGIG (reference sequence). CDR3 protein: CAWTTGVSANTEAFF. Written as DNA, the CDR3 is TGTGCCTGGACCACGGGTGTCAGTGCGAACACTGAAGCTTTCTTT.

The V gene is TRBV15, the J gene TRBJ1-2; tentatively, D is TRBD1 (5 bases). Germline V gene sequence: CDR1 LNHNV, CDR2 YYDKDF (reference sequence). V lost 0 bases and J lost 7, with 15 bases in between. The CDR3 spans 15 residues. This CDR3 reads CATSRDEGREGGYTF. The CDR3 DNA sequence: TGTGCCACCAGCAGAGATGAGGGCAGGGAGGGTGGCTACACCTTC.

This clone was seen just once. This chain connects TRBV6-1 to TRBJ2-6; D not resolved. CDR3 length: 15 amino acids. The V end lost 2 bases, the J end lost 0 bases, and 5 bases lay between the germline ends. Germline CDR1 and CDR2: MNHNS and SASEGT. In nucleotides, the CDR3 is TGTGCCAGCAGTGAATACAGCTCTGGGGCCAACGTCCTGACTTTC. This codes for CASSEYSSGANVLTF.

The chain carries TRBV27 and TRBJ2-7; tentatively, D is TRBD1 (6 bases). V was trimmed by 3 bases and J by 6 bases, leaving 12 bases between them. The germline CDR1 and CDR2 sequences are MNHEY and SMNVEV (reference sequence). The CDR3 has 13 residues. CDR3 region: CASSFRGDFEQYF. The CDR3 DNA sequence: TGTGCCAGCAGTTTCAGGGGAGATTTCGAGCAGTACTTC.

This chain uses TRBV30 with TRBJ1-3; 12 bases agree with TRBD1. The CDR3 is 16 residues long. Per germline, CDR1 GTSNPN and CDR2 SVGIG (reference sequence). V lost 7 bases, J lost 0 bases, and 7 bases stayed unmatched. The CDR3 DNA follows: TGTGCCTCATCCGGGACAGGGGGCCACTCTGGAAACACCATATATTTT. Protein product: CASSGTGGHSGNTIYF.

The chain carries TRBV19 and TRBJ1-1, with 7 bases lining up with TRBD1. CDR3 length equals 12 residues. After removal of 10 bases from V and 2 bases from J, the junction contained 4 bases not matched to a gene. Germline V lookup: CDR1 LNHDA, CDR2 SQIVND (reference sequence). The CDR3 sequence: CATGTANTEAFF. The CDR3 nucleotides read TGTGCCACCGGGACAGCAAACACTGAAGCTTTCTTT.

The chain uses TRBV7-9 and TRBJ2-1, with 9 bases identical to TRBD1. The germline CDR1 and CDR2 sequences are SEHNR and FQNEAQ (reference sequence). The length of the CDR3 is 17 residues. With 5 bases clipped from V and 3 bases from J, the junction kept 11 bases outside the gene matches. This CDR3 is CASSPRLGDRDYNEQFF. CDR3 nucleotide sequence: TGTGCCAGCAGCCCGAGGCTTGGGGACAGGGACTACAATGAGCAGTTCTTC.

The chain links TRBV11-2 to TRBJ2-7; D is tentatively TRBD1 or TRBD2 (5 bases each). In germline, CDR1 is SGHAT, CDR2 FQNNGV. V was shortened by 1 base and J by 7 bases, with 8 bases between the two germline ends. The CDR3 spans 12 residues. In DNA form, the CDR3 reads TGTGCCAGCAGCTTAGGATGGGGGGAGCAGTACTTC. Residues: CASSLGWGEQYF.

V gene TRBV19 combines with J gene TRBJ1-5; D may be TRBD1 (5 bases). Per germline, CDR1 LNHDA and CDR2 SQIVND (reference sequence). The V end lost 3 bases, the J end lost 3 bases, and 12 bases lay between the germline ends. There are 15 residues in the CDR3. This chain's CDR3 is CASSMSGAINQPQHF. CDR3 DNA sequence: TGTGCCAGTAGTATGAGCGGGGCCATCAATCAGCCCCAGCATTTT.

This clone was picked up a small number of times. The gene calls are TRBV4-1 and TRBJ2-1; D might be TRBD1 or TRBD2, each matching 5 bases. Germline V lookup: CDR1 MGHRA, CDR2 YSYEKL. V lost 3 bases and J lost 2, with 17 bases in between. This CDR3 region has 17 residues. Written as DNA, the CDR3 is TGCGCCAGCAGCCAGTTTACACCCCCGGGACCCTACAATGAGCAGTTCTTC. It specifies CASSQFTPPGPYNEQFF.

This clone was recorded a few times. This rearrangement joins TRBV15 to TRBJ1-5; perhaps TRBD1 as D (5 bases). The germline CDR1 and CDR2 sequences are LNHNV and YYDKDF (reference sequence). This CDR3 has 15 residues. Trimming shortened V by 0 bases and J by 6 bases, and 12 bases separated the two germline ends. The CDR3 bases are TGTGCCACCAGCAGAGATCGGCAGGGCGCTCAGCCCCAGCATTTT. This encodes CATSRDRQGAQPQHF.

CDR3 DNA: TGTGCCAGCAGCTCCGTGGGATCTTTTAGCGCTGAAGCTTTCTTT. Encoded protein: CASSSVGSFSAEAFF. The chain combines TRBV13 with TRBJ1-1; D gene unclear. Trimming removed 4 bases at V and 6 bases at J, with 18 bases between. CDR3 size: 15 residues. The germline gives CDR1 PRHDT, CDR2 FYEKMQ (reference sequence).

This clone was detected only a few times. The chain has TRBV15 and TRBJ1-1; unclear D gene. Germline-derived CDR1 and CDR2 are LNHNV and YYDKDF (reference sequence). Trimming removed 0 bases from V and 4 bases from J, with 9 bases in between. The CDR3 length is 14 residues. The CDR3 reads CATSRDRSSTEAFF. The CDR3 nucleotides are TGTGCCACCAGCAGAGATAGGAGTAGCACTGAAGCTTTCTTT.

In DNA form, the CDR3 reads TGCGCCAGCAGCCGACAGGTTGGAGAGTACGAGCAGTACTTC. This codes for CASSRQVGEYEQYF. J is TRBJ2-7 and V is TRBV5-1, with D possibly TRBD1 on 6 matching bases. The CDR3 has 14 residues. Germline V gene lookup returns CDR1 SGHRS and CDR2 YFSETQ. V was trimmed by 4 bases and J by 4 bases, leaving 15 bases between them.

V and J are TRBV30 and TRBJ2-3, with a possible D match to TRBD2 (6 bases). Germline lookup yields CDR1 GTSNPN and CDR2 SVGIG (reference sequence). The V and J ends lost 0 bases and 0 bases respectively, with 13 bases between them. CDR3 size: 16 residues. CDR3 residues: CAWSVRRGPSTDTQYF. DNA of the CDR3: TGTGCCTGGAGTGTACGGCGGGGCCCTAGCACAGATACGCAGTATTTT.

Regarding this clone: This sample also contains other DNA sequences that code for the same CDR3. The rearrangement joins TRBV7-2 to TRBJ2-5, with TRBD2 as a possible D gene (6 bases). This CDR3 is 13 amino acids long. Trimming removed 5 bases at V and 4 bases at J, with 11 bases between. Germline assignment: CDR1 SGHTA and CDR2 FQGNSA. The CDR3 region is CASSPQGGETQYF. CDR3 in DNA: TGTGCCAGCAGCCCCCAGGGAGGAGAGACCCAGTACTTC. Full variable domain (remainder filled in from reference TRBV7-2 and TRBJ2-5): GAGVSQSPSNKVTEKGKDVELRCDPISGHTALYWYRQSLGQGLEFLIYFQGNSAPDKSGLPSDRFSAERTGGSVSTLTIQRTQQEDSAVYLCASSPQGGETQYFGPGTRLLVL.

This chain links TRBV7-6 with TRBJ1-1, with D possibly being TRBD1 (5 bases). Germline assignment: CDR1 SGHVS and CDR2 FNYEAQ. This CDR3 is built from 13 residues. V was trimmed by 5 bases and J by 1 base, leaving 8 bases between them. CDR3 DNA: TGTGCCAGCAGCCTCACAGGGAACACTGAAGCTTTCTTT. This sequence encodes CASSLTGNTEAFF.

V usage is TRBV29-1 and J usage is TRBJ1-2, with 9 bases lining up with TRBD1. The CDR3 runs to 15 residues. V trimming: 3 bases; J trimming: 0 bases; junction bases outside the gene matches: 5. Germline V gene sequence: CDR1 SQVTM, CDR2 ANQGSEA. The CDR3 nucleotides read TGCAGCGTTGAGGACAGGGGAAGAGCTAACTATGGCTACACCTTC. It codes for CSVEDRGRANYGYTF.

The chain uses TRBV29-1 and TRBJ1-2; a possible D gene is TRBD1 (6 bases). Germline CDR1 and CDR2: SQVTM and ANQGSEA. V was pared by 5 bases and J by 5 bases, with 12 bases between. The CDR3 covers 12 residues. The CDR3 loop is CSVLGHGYGYTF. CDR3 nucleotides: TGCAGCGTTTTGGGACATGGGTATGGCTACACCTTC.

The sample holds a few counts of this clone. The chain couples TRBV28 to TRBJ2-3; 11 bases line up with TRBD2. Germline CDR1 reads MDHEN; CDR2 reads SYDVKM. The junction had 7 bases not matched to a gene; V was cut back by 4 bases and J by 1 base. CDR3 length equals 17 residues. The CDR3 DNA reads TGTGCCAGCAGTTCCCGACTAGCGGGGTCGGGCACAGATACGCAGTATTTT. Amino acid sequence: CASSSRLAGSGTDTQYF.